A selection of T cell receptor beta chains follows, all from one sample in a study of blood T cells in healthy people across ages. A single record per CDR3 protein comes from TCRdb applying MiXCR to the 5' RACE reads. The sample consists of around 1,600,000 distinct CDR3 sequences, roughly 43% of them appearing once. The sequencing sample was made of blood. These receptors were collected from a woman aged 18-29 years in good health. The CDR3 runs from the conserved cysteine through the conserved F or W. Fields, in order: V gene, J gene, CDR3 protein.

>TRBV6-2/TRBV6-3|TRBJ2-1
CASNPRQGRKFF
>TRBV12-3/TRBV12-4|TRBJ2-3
CASSEHSGRSDTQYF
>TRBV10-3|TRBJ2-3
CAISRSGSTDTQYF
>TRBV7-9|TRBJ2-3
CASSREGSADTQYF
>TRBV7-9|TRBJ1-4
CASSSGIYREKLFF
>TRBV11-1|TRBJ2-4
CASSLGLRSGAKNIQYF
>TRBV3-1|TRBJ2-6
CASSQVRPGGANVLTF
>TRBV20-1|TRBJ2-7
CSAGGGVEQYF
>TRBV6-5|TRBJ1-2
CASSRTGFRYGYTF
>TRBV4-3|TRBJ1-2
CASSQEGDWGYTF
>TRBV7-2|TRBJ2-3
CASRSSRSSSTDTQYF
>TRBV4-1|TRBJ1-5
CASSQRGATQISPQHF
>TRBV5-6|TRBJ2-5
CASSLDRAMIRETQYF
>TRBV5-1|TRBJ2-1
CASSLDGLATYNEQFF
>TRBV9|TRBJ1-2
CVSSVVPSDTFGYTF
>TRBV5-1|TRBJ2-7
CASSLQIAYEQYF
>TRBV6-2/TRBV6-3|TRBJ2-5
CASSPLAGGPSIYNEQYF
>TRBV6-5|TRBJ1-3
CASSSPTTGLGNTIYF
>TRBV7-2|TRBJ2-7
CASSLVGRGRAGSYEQYF
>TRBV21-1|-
CASSKPTARDWGYEQYF
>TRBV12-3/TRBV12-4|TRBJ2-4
CASSSRGGDKYNEQYF
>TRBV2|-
CASDGTDIKNIQYF
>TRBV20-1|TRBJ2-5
CSARDWLAGIKTQYF
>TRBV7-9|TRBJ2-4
CASSSSGRQNIQYF
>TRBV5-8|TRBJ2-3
CASSLRPASNTQYF
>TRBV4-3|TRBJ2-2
CASSRDSTNTGELFF